This record looks at one T cell receptor beta chain sequence and its context. Its antigen remains unidentified. This sample is part of a study of T cells after yellow fever vaccination. General study points: Highly abundant clonotypes carried over from the bulk population could end up in FACS-sorted repertoires as contaminants. Reappearing after the booster were most of the clones from primary vaccination (96% CD4, 85% to 90% CD8).

The CDR3 has 12 amino acids. Germline CDR1 and CDR2: MDHEN and SYDVKM. Trimming took off 7 bases at V and 8 bases at J, with 14 bases between the two ends. MiXCR, applied by TCRdb to the 5' RACE reads, yields one record per CDR3 protein. The sample has under 200,000 distinct CDR3 sequences; roughly 9.6% are singletons. The V call is TRBV28, the J call TRBJ1-2; D possibly corresponds to TRBD1 (5 bases). The sequences come from CD8+ T cells sorted from PBMCs, collected 15 days after the yellow fever booster vaccination. The receptor was isolated from a man aged 18 to 30 who received the YFV17D yellow fever vaccine. The CDR3, as DNA: TGTGCCAGCACTCCCCGGGGGACCGGCTACACCTTC. It is translated as CASTPRGTGYTF.